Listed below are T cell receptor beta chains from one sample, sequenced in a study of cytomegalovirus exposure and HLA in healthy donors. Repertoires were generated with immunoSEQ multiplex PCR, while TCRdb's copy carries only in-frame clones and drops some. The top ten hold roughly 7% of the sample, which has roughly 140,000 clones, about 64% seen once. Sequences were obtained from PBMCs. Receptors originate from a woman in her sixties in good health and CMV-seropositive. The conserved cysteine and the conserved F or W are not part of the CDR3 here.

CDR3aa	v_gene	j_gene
ASSLSSRVTNEKLF	TRBV27	TRBJ1-4
AISEGHVNEQF	TRBV10-3	TRBJ2-1
ASTWDRGSYEQY	TRBV18	TRBJ2-7
ASSLNVRGQETQY	TRBV5-1	TRBJ2-5
ASSLSTGPPEETQY	TRBV27	TRBJ2-5
ASSLYRAESSTDTQY	TRBV27	TRBJ2-3
ASSLHAGDYTDTQY	TRBV13	TRBJ2-3
ASRSSGSPDTQY	TRBV6-5	TRBJ2-3
ASSPRTSGMNEQF	TRBV13	TRBJ2-1
ASSLRQRQAASYEQY	TRBV6-4	TRBJ2-7
ASSKTSGVHNEQF	TRBV7-3	TRBJ2-1
ASSQQKTPGNTIY	TRBV4-3	TRBJ1-3
ASSFLEGGNTEAF	TRBV19	TRBJ1-1
ASSSPGTSAGANVLT	TRBV28	TRBJ2-6
AISEGSGEQF	TRBV10-3	TRBJ2-1
ASSLTGGTEAF	TRBV6-4	TRBJ1-1
ASSLLGQGKTEQY	TRBV5-1	TRBJ2-7
ASSENRGGPQH	TRBV6-1	TRBJ1-5
ASSTSGVNTEAF	TRBV19	TRBJ1-1
ASSEVSSPGNTIY	TRBV6-1	TRBJ1-3
AWNRWGLAGEEQY	TRBV30	TRBJ2-7
ASSLAGSDTEAF	TRBV7-9	TRBJ1-1
ASRAGTSVYNEQF	TRBV2	TRBJ2-1
ASSPSQGARTEAF	TRBV5-1	TRBJ1-1
ASSLDQGNSPLH	TRBV5-1	TRBJ1-6
ASSGTRTSGSSPSYEQY	TRBV6-1	.
ASSVGTGVGGYT	TRBV28	TRBJ1-2
ASSYLVQDTEAF	TRBV6-5	TRBJ1-1
ASSSILGAF	TRBV6-1	TRBJ1-1
ASSLGGPYYEQY	TRBV19	TRBJ2-7
ASSYSSRDFYYEQY	TRBV6-5	TRBJ2-7
ASSPPAGGSYEQY	TRBV5-1	TRBJ2-7
ASSAGTSRATQY	TRBV10-1	TRBJ2-5
ASSIGGTKAAF	TRBV19	TRBJ1-1
ASSFGLVSGNTIY	TRBV7-2	TRBJ1-3
ASQGQGSTYGYT	TRBV18	TRBJ1-2
ASNRDKFNTGELF	TRBV6-6	TRBJ2-2
ASSFVYRDSPLH	TRBV28	TRBJ1-6
ASRRGGDSYNEQF	TRBV28	TRBJ2-1
ASSPRAGLSYEQY	TRBV19	TRBJ2-7
ASSQPSVSTDTQY	TRBV4-2	TRBJ2-3
ASSPMTGSGELF	TRBV5-1	TRBJ2-2
ASSPLPLRAGMNTEAF	TRBV28	TRBJ1-1
AISEPRTGSHNEQF	TRBV10-3	TRBJ2-1
ASSPRDSFGEQY	TRBV9	TRBJ2-7
ASTLQGRTDTQY	TRBV28	TRBJ2-3
ASSLQGMGLTHYGYT	TRBV5-1	TRBJ1-2
ASSQEPQGWEKLF	TRBV4-1	TRBJ1-4
SARDNPNQF	TRBV20-1	TRBJ2-1
AWSVGDGNQPQH	TRBV30	TRBJ1-5
ASDTRGGATEQY	TRBV6-1	.
ATESQLAGYNEQF	TRBV6-1	TRBJ2-1
ASRRGQSYEQY	TRBV11-1	TRBJ2-7
ASSIRVPGTQY	TRBV7-9	TRBJ2-5
ASSPYSRSVGNTIY	TRBV7-9	TRBJ1-3
ASSFLAGGPYEQY	TRBV5-1	TRBJ2-7